Presented here are 2 T cell receptor beta chains from one specimen sequenced in a study of CD8 T cells in Susac syndrome. After extraction with the RNeasy kit, 0.5 to 1 ug of the RNA was reverse transcribed using random hexamers. TCRdb recomputed calls from the immunoSEQ multiplex PCR reads with MiXCR, one row per CDR3 protein. Of fewer than 150,000 distinct CDR3 sequences detected, 85% to 95% appear once; the ten largest clones hold around 0.29%. Sequenced input: CD8+ T cells from PBMCs. These receptor sequences come from a human donor in good health.

The chain joins TRBV28 to TRBJ2-3; 10 nucleotides align to TRBD1. Germline loops: CDR1 MDHEN, CDR2 SYDVKM. With 0 bases clipped from V and 4 bases from J, the junction kept 4 bases outside the gene matches. The CDR3 length is 16 residues. CDR3 sequence reads: CASSLWGQGNSDTQYF. The CDR3 DNA reads TGTGCCAGCAGTTTATGGGGACAGGGGAATTCAGATACGCAGTATTTT.

The chain is built from TRBV7-9 and TRBJ2-7; a possible D gene is TRBD2 (6 bases). The CDR3 length is 14 residues. Trimming took 1 base from V and 2 from J, leaving 9 bases between them. Germline lookup yields CDR1 SEHNR and CDR2 FQNEAQ (reference sequence). The CDR3 sequence is CASSLDSGAYEQYF. In DNA form, the CDR3 reads TGTGCCAGCAGCTTAGATAGCGGAGCCTACGAGCAGTACTTC.